This T cell receptor beta chain was identified in a study of spatial heterogeneity in lung cancer. Study summary: In raw reads, more than 9.5 appearances on average were recorded for each unique TCR and UMI combination.

Ten or more counts support this clonotype. The time point: blood at routine non-recurrence follow-up after resection. Tumor, nontumor lung or frozen PBMC supplied whole RNA, sequenced without sorting. TCRdb redid the calling of the 5' RACE reads with MiXCR, one entry per CDR3 protein. The sample lists 100,000 to 120,000 distinct CDR3 sequences; about a tenth were seen once. The CDR3 loop spans 15 amino acids. The germline CDR1 and CDR2 sequences are LNHDA and SQIVND (reference sequence). V lost 3 bases, J lost 1 base, and 12 bases lay in between. The J gene is TRBJ2-5, the V gene TRBV19, with D perhaps TRBD1 (6 bases). The sample in question was PBMCs, obtained at follow-up. This clonotype was sampled from a female donor with early-stage non-small cell lung cancer. CDR3 bases: TGTGCCAGTAGTATCCTGGCAGGGGCCCAAGAGACCCAGTACTTC. Its protein is CASSILAGAQETQYF.